These 26 T cell receptor beta chains were all obtained from the same sample, sequenced in a study of T cells expressing NK-cell markers. TCRdb reanalyzed the 5' RACE reads and collapses them to one entry per CDR3 protein, without DNA. The ten top clones account for around 10%, within a sample of about 410,000 distinct CDR3 sequences. The material sequenced was blood T cells: a sorted CD56 or NKG2C T cell subset, CD4+ or CD8+ T cells, or bulk PBMC T cells (not recorded which). The source of these receptors is a woman aged 45-59 years in good health.

The chain carries TRBV7-2 and TRBJ1-5; without DNA, the TCRdb call of TRBD1 cannot be checked. Per germline, CDR1 SGHTA and CDR2 FQGNSA. The CDR3 covers 15 residues. This CDR3 reads CASSFNRNSNQPQHF.

This rearrangement joins TRBV12-3 or TRBV12-4 to TRBJ2-1; the TCRdb D gene call, TRBD1, has no DNA to confirm it. The CDR3 runs 14 residues. Here the CDR3 reads CASSFYRDYNEQFF.

The gene calls are TRBV10-1 and TRBJ2-3; TCRdb calls TRBD2, which cannot be checked without DNA. The CDR3 is made up of 15 amino acids. The germline gives CDR1 WNHNN, CDR2 SYGVQD (reference sequence). The chain's CDR3 is CASSDLAGGTDTQYF.

The chain has TRBV4-1 and TRBJ2-7; the TRBD1 assignment by TCRdb is unverifiable without DNA. This CDR3 has 17 residues. Looked up from germline, CDR1 is MGHRA and CDR2 is YSYEKL. The CDR3 region is CASSQEDLTGGDYEQYF.

The rearrangement links TRBV20-1 to TRBJ1-5; TCRdb indicates TRBD1, and absent DNA this call remains unverified. Germline lookup yields CDR1 DFQATT and CDR2 SNEGSKA (reference sequence). The CDR3 contains 14 residues. CDR3 amino acids: CSASDGRERQPQHF.

This CDR3 reads CSVRPATGSKNIQCF. V gene TRBV29-1 combines with J gene TRBJ2-4; TCRdb's assignment of TRBD1 cannot be checked, as there is no DNA. CDR3 length equals 15 residues. Germline V gene data show CDR1 as SQVTM and CDR2 as ANQGSEA. The full variable domain, rest sourced from reference TRBV29-1 and TRBJ2-4, is SAVISQKPSRDICQRGTSLTIQCQVDSQVTMMFWYRQQPGQSLTLIATANQGSEATYESGFVIDKFPISRPNLTFSTLTVSNMSPEDSSIYLCSVRPATGSKNIQCFGAGTRLSVL.

The rearrangement uses TRBV18 and TRBJ2-7; checking the TCRdb D call of TRBD1 is not possible without DNA. This CDR3 spans 16 amino acids. Germline assignment: CDR1 KGHSH and CDR2 LQKENI. The CDR3 reads CASSPETAGVGHEQYF.

Here the CDR3 reads CASGLGQGTTTYEQYF. V and J are TRBV12-5 and TRBJ2-7; TCRdb designates TRBD2, a call that cannot be tested without DNA. Per germline, CDR1 LGHNT and CDR2 FRNRAP. This CDR3 has 16 amino acids.

This chain links TRBV7-9 with TRBJ2-3; TCRdb calls TRBD2, which cannot be checked without DNA. The CDR3 has 18 residues. CDR1 and CDR2 (germline): SEHNR, FQNEAQ (reference sequence). CDR3 in amino acids: CASSPLGLAASSTDTQYF. Drawing the rest from reference TRBV7-9 and TRBJ2-3, the complete variable domain is DTGVSQNPRHKITKRGQNVTFRCDPISEHNRLYWYRQTLGQGPEFLTYFQNEAQLEKSRLLSDRFSAERPKGSFSTLEIQRTEQGDSAMYLCASSPLGLAASSTDTQYFGPGTRLTVL.

The V call is TRBV5-1, the J call TRBJ2-1; the TRBD2 assignment by TCRdb is unverifiable without DNA. There are 14 residues in the CDR3. Germline CDR1 reads SGHRS; CDR2 reads YFSETQ. CDR3 sequence reads: CASIATSGSDEQFF.

The rearrangement links TRBV20-1 to TRBJ2-3; TCRdb outputs TRBD2, but without DNA this stays unchecked. The germline gives CDR1 DFQATT, CDR2 SNEGSKA (reference sequence). The CDR3 consists of 14 residues. Here the CDR3 reads CSARTSGSREKQYF.

The chain links TRBV9 to TRBJ2-1; the TCRdb call, TRBD2, lacks DNA for checking. The CDR3 covers 19 residues. CDR1 is SGDLS, CDR2 YYNGEE, per germline. The chain's CDR3 is CASSVAVSGRSRTYNEQFF.

This chain links TRBV27 with TRBJ2-3; TCRdb selects TRBD2, and the lack of DNA leaves this call unchecked. Looked up from germline, CDR1 is MNHEY and CDR2 is SMNVEV (reference sequence). The CDR3 extends over 16 amino acids. The CDR3 loop is CASSSRLVFSADTQYF.

The J gene is TRBJ1-2, the V gene TRBV12-3 or TRBV12-4. The CDR3 totals 15 residues. The CDR3 sequence: CASSLFGLGSYGYTF.

The V and J genes are TRBV30 and TRBJ2-1; TCRdb's assignment of TRBD2 cannot be checked, as there is no DNA. This CDR3 contains 15 residues. Germline V gives CDR1 GTSNPN, CDR2 SVGIG (reference sequence). This CDR3 reads CAWSRTSGRYNEQFF.

The chain has TRBV2 and TRBJ2-1; the D call from TCRdb, TRBD2, cannot be confirmed without DNA. The germline CDR1 and CDR2 sequences are SNHLY and FYNNEI. The CDR3 covers 16 residues. CDR3 residues: CASSTPGLAGDSEQFF.

The genes are TRBV20-1 and TRBJ1-1. There are 11 residues in the CDR3. Germline lookup yields CDR1 DFQATT and CDR2 SNEGSKA (reference sequence). CDR3 amino acids: CSATMWGEAFF.

The V gene is TRBV11-3, the J gene TRBJ2-3. This CDR3 spans 18 amino acids. Germline assignment: CDR1 SGHNT and CDR2 YENEEA. The CDR3 loop reads CASSLDPRFGGYTDTQYF.

This chain links TRBV20-1 with TRBJ1-5. Germline CDR1 reads DFQATT; CDR2 reads SNEGSKA (reference sequence). CDR3 length: 13 amino acids. CDR3 protein: CSAREPGIQPQHF.

The chain has TRBV28 and TRBJ1-5; the D call from TCRdb, TRBD1, cannot be confirmed without DNA. The CDR3 extends over 17 amino acids. The germline gives CDR1 MDHEN, CDR2 SYDVKM. The CDR3 region is CASSLLPGQGLNQPQHF.

The J gene is TRBJ1-1, the V gene TRBV29-1. This CDR3 has 13 residues. From germline, CDR1 is SQVTM and CDR2 ANQGSEA. The CDR3 is CSVPDKLNTEAFF.

The chain combines TRBV20-1 with TRBJ2-4; TCRdb lists TRBD1, though no DNA is available to test this call. This CDR3 spans 19 amino acids. Per germline, CDR1 DFQATT and CDR2 SNEGSKA (reference sequence). CDR3 region: CSARDIALSGRGAKNIQYF.

The chain is built from TRBV7-8 and TRBJ2-7; TCRdb's D gene call, TRBD2, goes unchecked for lack of DNA. The germline CDR1 and CDR2 sequences are SGHVS and FQNEAQ. CDR3 length: 18 residues. The CDR3: CASSLATLLAGASYEQYF.

Here the CDR3 reads CASSPGPDTIYF. The genes are TRBV18 and TRBJ1-3. Germline CDR1 and CDR2: KGHSH and LQKENI. This CDR3 region has 12 residues.

CDR3 residues: CASSSAAAGNTIYF. The V and J genes are TRBV5-1 and TRBJ1-3. CDR1 and CDR2 from the germline V gene are SGHRS and YFSETQ. The CDR3 contains 14 residues.

The chain couples TRBV5-1 to TRBJ2-1. Germline-derived CDR1 and CDR2 are SGHRS and YFSETQ. CDR3 length: 13 residues. CDR3 sequence: CASSHRSYNEQFF.